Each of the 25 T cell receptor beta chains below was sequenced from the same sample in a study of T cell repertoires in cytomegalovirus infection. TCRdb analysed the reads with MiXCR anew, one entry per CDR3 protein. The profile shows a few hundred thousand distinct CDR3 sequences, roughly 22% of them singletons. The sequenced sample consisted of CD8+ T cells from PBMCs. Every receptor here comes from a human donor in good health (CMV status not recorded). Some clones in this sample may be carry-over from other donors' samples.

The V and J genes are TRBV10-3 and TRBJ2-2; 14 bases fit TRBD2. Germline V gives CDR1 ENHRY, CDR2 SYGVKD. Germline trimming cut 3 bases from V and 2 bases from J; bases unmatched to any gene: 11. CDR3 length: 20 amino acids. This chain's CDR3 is CAISDSGLAGAFINTGELFF. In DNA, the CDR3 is TGTGCCATCAGTGACTCGGGACTAGCGGGGGCCTTCATAAACACCGGGGAGCTGTTTTTT.

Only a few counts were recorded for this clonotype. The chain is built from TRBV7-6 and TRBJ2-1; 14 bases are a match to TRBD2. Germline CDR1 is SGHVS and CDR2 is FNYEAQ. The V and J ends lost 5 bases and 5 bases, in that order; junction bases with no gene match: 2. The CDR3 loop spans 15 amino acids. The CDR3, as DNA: TGTGCCAGCAGCCAGGGACTAGCGGGGGACAATGAGCAGTTCTTC. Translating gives CASSQGLAGDNEQFF.

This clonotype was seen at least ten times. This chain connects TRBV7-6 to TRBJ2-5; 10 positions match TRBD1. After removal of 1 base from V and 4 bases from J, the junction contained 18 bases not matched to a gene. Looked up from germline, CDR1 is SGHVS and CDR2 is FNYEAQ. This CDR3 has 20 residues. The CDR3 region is CASSLVVTSRDRGYLETQYF. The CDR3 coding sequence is TGTGCCAGCAGCTTAGTAGTCACTTCCCGGGACAGGGGATATCTAGAGACCCAGTACTTC.

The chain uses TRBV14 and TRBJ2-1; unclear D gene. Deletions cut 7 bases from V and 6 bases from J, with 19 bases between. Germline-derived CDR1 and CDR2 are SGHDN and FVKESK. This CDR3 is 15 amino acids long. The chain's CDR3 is CASIQDWESGNEQFF. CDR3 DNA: TGTGCCAGCATTCAAGATTGGGAATCGGGCAATGAGCAGTTCTTC.

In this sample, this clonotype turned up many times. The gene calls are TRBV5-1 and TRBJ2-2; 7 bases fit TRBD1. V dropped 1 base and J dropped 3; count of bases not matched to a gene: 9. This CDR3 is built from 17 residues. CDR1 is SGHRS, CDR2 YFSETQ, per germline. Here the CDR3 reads CASSLRGQHHDTGELFF. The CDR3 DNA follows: TGCGCCAGCAGCTTGAGGGGACAGCACCACGACACCGGGGAGCTGTTTTTT.

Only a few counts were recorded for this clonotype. CDR3 in amino acids: CASSRPLIREVGTYNEQFF. CDR3 nucleotides: TGTGCCAGCAGCCGTCCTCTCATCAGGGAGGTGGGGACCTACAATGAGCAGTTCTTC. This chain uses TRBV7-9 with TRBJ2-1; tentatively, D is TRBD2 (6 bases). Between the trimmed V and J ends, which lost 5 bases and 2 bases, there was a span of 25 bases. The CDR3 has 19 amino acids. CDR1 and CDR2 (germline): SEHNR, FQNEAQ (reference sequence). Full variable domain (remainder filled in from reference TRBV7-9 and TRBJ2-1): DTGVSQNPRHKITKRGQNVTFRCDPISEHNRLYWYRQTLGQGPEFLTYFQNEAQLEKSRLLSDRFSAERPKGSFSTLEIQRTEQGDSAMYLCASSRPLIREVGTYNEQFFGPGTRLTVL.

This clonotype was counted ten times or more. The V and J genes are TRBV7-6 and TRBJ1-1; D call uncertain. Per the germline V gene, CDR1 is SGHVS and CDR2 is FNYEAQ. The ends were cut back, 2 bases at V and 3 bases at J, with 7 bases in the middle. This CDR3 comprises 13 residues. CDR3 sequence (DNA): TGTGCCAGCAGCTTAAATCGGTACACTGAAGCTTTCTTT. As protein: CASSLNRYTEAFF. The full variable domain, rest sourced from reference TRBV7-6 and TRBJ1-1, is GAGVSQSPRYKVTKRGQDVALRCDPISGHVSLYWYRQALGQGPEFLTYFNYEAQQDKSGLPNDRFSAERPEGSISTLTIQRTEQRDSAMYRCASSLNRYTEAFFGQGTRLTVV.

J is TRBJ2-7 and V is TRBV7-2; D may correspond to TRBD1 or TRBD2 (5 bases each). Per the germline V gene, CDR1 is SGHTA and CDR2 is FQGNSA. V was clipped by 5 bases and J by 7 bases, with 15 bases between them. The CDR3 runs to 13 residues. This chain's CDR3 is CASSEGTIGEQYF. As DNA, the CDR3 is TGTGCCAGCAGCGAGGGGACGATTGGGGAGCAGTACTTC.

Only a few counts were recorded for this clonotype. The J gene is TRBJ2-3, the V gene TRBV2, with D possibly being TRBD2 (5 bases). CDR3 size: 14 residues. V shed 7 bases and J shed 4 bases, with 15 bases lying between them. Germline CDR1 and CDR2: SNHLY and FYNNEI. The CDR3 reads CASNGVRGADTQYF. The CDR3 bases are TGTGCCAGCAACGGCGTCCGGGGTGCAGATACGCAGTATTTT. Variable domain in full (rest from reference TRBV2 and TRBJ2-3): EPEVTQTPSHQVTQMGQEVILRCVPISNHLYFYWYRQILGQKVEFLVSFYNNEISEKSEIFDDQFSVERPDGSNFTLKIRSTKLEDSAMYFCASNGVRGADTQYFGPGTRLTVL.

The CDR3 loop reads CASSFLGGEGNQPQHF. CDR3 coding DNA: TGTGCCAGCAGCTTTCTTGGGGGCGAGGGCAATCAGCCCCAGCATTTT. The rearrangement joins TRBV7-2 to TRBJ1-5, with D perhaps TRBD1 (6 bases). The CDR3 extends over 16 amino acids. V lost 3 bases, J lost 2 bases, and 14 bases lay in between. In germline, CDR1 is SGHTA, CDR2 FQGNSA.

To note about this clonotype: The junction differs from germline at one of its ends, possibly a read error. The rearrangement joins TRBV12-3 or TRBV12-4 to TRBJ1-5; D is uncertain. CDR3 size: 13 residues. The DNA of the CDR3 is TGTGCCAGCAGTTTCGGGCGCAATCGGCCCCAGCATTTT. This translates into CASSFGRNRPQHF.

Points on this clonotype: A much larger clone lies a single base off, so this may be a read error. This chain's CDR3 is CAGSYSIVGPPTYEQYF. CDR3 bases: TGTGCCGGCAGTTACTCGATTGTGGGACCGCCGACCTACGAGCAGTACTTC. The V gene is TRBV6-2 or TRBV6-3, the J gene TRBJ2-7; tentatively, D is TRBD1 or TRBD2 (5 bases each). The CDR3 consists of 17 residues. Germline V gives CDR1 MNHEY, CDR2 SVGEGT.

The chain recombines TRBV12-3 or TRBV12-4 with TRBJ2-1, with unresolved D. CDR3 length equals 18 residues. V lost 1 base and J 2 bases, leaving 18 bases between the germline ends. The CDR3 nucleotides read TGTGCCAGCAGTTTAGGTGCTAGGCTGACCCACGCCTACAATGAGCAGTTCTTC. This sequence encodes CASSLGARLTHAYNEQFF.

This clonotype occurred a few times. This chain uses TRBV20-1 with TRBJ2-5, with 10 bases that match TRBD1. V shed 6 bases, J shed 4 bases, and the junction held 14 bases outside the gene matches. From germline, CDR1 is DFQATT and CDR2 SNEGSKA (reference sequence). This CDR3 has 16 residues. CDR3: CSAKGTGEVRGETQYF. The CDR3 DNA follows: TGCAGTGCCAAAGGGACAGGGGAGGTTAGGGGAGAGACCCAGTACTTC.

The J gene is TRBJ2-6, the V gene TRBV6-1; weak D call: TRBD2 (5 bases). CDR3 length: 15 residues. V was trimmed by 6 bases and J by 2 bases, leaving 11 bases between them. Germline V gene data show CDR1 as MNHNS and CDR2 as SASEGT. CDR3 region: CASSYGDTGANVLTF. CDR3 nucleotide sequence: TGTGCCAGCAGCTACGGGGATACTGGGGCCAACGTCCTGACTTTC.

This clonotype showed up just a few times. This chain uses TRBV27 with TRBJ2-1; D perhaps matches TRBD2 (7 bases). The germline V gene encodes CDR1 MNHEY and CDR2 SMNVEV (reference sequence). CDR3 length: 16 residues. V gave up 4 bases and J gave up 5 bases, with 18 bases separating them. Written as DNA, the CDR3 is TGTGCCAGCAGTTCCGCCCCGGGGGGCATTGACAATGAGCAGTTCTTC. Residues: CASSSAPGGIDNEQFF.

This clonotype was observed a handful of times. The CDR3 spells CASSLAQGTQETQYF. The CDR3 DNA reads as TGCGCCAGCAGCTTGGCACAGGGGACCCAAGAGACCCAGTACTTC. The chain carries TRBV5-1 and TRBJ2-5, with 7 positions matching TRBD1. The CDR3 spans 15 residues. Germline V lookup: CDR1 SGHRS, CDR2 YFSETQ. With V trimmed by 0 bases and J by 1 base, 3 bases remained unmatched.

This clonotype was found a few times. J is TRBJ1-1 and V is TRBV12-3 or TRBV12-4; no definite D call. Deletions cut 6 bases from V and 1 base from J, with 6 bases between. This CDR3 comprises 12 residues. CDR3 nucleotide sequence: TGTGCCAGCAGCACAAAGAACACTGAAGCTTTCTTT. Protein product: CASSTKNTEAFF.

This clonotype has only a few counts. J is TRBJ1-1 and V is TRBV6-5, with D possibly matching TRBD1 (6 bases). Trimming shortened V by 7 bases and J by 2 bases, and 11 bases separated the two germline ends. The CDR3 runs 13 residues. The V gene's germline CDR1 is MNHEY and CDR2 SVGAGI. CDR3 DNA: TGTGCCAGCACTACACAGGGAAACACTGAAGCTTTCTTT. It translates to CASTTQGNTEAFF.

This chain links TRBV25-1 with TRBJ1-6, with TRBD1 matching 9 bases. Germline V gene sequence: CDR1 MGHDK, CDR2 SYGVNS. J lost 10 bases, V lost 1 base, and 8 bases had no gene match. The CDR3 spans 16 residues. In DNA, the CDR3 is TGTGCCAGCAGTGAATTCGGGGACAGGGTGTACTCACCCCTCCACTTT. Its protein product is CASSEFGDRVYSPLHF.

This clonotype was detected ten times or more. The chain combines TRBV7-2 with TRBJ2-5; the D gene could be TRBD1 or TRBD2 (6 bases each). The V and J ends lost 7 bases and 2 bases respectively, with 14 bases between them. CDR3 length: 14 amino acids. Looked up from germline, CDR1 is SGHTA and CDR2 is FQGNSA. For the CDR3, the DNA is TGTGCCAGCACCTACGGGGGCCCTCAAGAGACCCAGTACTTC. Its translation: CASTYGGPQETQYF. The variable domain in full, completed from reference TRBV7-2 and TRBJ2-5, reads GAGVSQSPSNKVTEKGKDVELRCDPISGHTALYWYRQSLGQGLEFLIYFQGNSAPDKSGLPSDRFSAERTGGSVSTLTIQRTQQEDSAVYLCASTYGGPQETQYFGPGTRLLVL.

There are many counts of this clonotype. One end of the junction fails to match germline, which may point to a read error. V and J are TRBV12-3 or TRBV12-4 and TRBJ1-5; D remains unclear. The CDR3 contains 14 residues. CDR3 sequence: CASSLATANRPQHF. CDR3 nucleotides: TGTGCCAGCAGTCTAGCCACGGCCAATCGGCCCCAGCATTTT.

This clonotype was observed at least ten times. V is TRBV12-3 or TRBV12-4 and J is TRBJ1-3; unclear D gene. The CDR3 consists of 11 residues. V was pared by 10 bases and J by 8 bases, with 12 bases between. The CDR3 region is CATRPADTIYF. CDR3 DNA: TGTGCCACCCGCCCAGCCGACACCATATATTTT.

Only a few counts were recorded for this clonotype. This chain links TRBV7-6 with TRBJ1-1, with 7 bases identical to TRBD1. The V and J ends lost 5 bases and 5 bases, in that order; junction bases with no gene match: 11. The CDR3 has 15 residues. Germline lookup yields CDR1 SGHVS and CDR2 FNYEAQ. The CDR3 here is CASSPGGGGVTEAFF. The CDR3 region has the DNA TGTGCCAGCAGCCCAGGGGGGGGGGGAGTGACTGAAGCTTTCTTT.

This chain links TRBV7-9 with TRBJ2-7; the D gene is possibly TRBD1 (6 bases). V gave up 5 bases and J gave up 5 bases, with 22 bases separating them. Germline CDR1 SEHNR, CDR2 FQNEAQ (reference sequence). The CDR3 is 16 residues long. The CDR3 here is CASSPPSGQPLDEQYF. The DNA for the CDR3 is TGTGCCAGCAGCCCTCCAAGTGGACAGCCCTTGGACGAGCAGTACTTC.